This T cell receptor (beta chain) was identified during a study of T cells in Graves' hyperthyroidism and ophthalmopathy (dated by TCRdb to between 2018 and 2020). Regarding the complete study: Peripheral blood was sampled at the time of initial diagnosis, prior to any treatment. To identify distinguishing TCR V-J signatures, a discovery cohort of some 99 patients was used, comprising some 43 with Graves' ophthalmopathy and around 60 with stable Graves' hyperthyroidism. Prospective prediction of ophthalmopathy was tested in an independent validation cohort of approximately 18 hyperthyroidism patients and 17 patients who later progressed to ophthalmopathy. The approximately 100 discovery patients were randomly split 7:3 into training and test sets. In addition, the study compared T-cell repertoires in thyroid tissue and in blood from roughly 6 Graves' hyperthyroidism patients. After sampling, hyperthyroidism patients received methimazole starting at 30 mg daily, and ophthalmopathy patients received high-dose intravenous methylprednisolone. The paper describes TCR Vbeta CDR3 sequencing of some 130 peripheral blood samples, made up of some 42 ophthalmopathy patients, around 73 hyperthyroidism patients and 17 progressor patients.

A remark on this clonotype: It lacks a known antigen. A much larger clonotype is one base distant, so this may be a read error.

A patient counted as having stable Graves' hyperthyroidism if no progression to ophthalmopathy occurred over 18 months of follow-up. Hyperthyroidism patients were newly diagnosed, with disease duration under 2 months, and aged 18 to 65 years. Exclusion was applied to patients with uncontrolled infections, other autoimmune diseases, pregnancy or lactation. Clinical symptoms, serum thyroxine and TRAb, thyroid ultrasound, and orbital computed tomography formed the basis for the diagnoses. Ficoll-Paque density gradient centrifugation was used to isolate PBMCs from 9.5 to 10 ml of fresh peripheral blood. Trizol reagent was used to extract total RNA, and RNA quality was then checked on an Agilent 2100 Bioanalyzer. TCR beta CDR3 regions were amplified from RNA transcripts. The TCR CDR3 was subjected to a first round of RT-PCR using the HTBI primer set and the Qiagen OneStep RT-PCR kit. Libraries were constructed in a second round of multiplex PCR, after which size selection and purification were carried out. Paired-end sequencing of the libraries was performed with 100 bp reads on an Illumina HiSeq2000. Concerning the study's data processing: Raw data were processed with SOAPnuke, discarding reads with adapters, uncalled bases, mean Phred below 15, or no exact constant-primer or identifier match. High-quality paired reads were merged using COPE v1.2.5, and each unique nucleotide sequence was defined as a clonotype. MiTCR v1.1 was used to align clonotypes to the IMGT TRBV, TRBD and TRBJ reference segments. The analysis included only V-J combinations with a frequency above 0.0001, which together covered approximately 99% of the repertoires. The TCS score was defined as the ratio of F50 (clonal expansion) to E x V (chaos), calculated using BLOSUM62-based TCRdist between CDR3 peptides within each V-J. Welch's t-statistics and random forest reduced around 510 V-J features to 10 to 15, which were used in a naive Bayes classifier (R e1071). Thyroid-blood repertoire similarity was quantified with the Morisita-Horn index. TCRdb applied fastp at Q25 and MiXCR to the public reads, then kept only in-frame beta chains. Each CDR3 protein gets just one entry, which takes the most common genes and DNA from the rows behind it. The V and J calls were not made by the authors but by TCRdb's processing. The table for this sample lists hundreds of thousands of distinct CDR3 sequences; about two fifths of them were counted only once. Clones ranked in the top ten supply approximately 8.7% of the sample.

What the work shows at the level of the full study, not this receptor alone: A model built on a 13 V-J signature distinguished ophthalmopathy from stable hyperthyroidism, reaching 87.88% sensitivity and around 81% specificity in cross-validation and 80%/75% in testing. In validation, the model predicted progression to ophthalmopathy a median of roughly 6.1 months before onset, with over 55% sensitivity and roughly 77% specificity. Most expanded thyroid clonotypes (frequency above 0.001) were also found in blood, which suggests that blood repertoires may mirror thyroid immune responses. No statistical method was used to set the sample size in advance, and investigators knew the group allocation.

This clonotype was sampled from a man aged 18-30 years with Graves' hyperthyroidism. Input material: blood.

The DNA sequence reads TGCAGTGCTAGTGCGGGCATTGCCCCCTACGAGCAGTACTTC. Translated, this is CSASAGIAPYEQYF. This receptor chain uses TRBV20-1 and TRBJ2-7; a tentative D match to TRBD2 spans 5 bases. The CDR3 measures 14 amino acids from cysteine to phenylalanine. This entry keeps only the CDR3 DNA: 42 bases, framed from base 1. Trimming removed 3 bases from V and 2 bases from J, leaving 14 bases between the germline ends. CDR1 and CDR2, looked up from the germline V gene (reference sequence), are DFQATT and SNEGSKA.